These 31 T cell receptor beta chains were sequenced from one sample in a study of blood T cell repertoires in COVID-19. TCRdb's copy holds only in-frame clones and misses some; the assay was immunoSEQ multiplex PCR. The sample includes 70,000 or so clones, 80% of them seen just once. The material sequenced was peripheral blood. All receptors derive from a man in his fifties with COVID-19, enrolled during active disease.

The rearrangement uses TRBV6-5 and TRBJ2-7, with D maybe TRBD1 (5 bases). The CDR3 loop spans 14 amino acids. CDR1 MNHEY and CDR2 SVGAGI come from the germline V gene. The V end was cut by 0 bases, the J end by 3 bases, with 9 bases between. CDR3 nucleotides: TGTGCCAGCAGTTACTCAGAGCAGGGCTACGAGCAGTACTTC. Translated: CASSYSEQGYEQYF.

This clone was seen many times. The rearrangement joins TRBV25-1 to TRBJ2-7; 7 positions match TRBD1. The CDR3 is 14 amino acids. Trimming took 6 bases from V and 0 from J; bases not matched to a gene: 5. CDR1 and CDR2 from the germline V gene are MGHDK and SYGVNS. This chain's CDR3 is CASSSRDSSYEQYF. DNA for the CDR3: TGTGCCAGCAGCTCCCGGGACAGCTCCTACGAGCAGTACTTC.

In DNA, the CDR3 is TGTGCCAGTAGTATCGGGCGCAGGGTGAACACTGAAGCTTTCTTT. Translation gives CASSIGRRVNTEAFF. This rearrangement joins TRBV19 to TRBJ1-1; weak D call: TRBD1 (5 bases). This CDR3 is 15 amino acids long. The V gene lost 3 bases and the J gene lost 0 bases, with 11 bases spanning the gap. The germline CDR1 and CDR2 sequences are LNHDA and SQIVND (reference sequence).

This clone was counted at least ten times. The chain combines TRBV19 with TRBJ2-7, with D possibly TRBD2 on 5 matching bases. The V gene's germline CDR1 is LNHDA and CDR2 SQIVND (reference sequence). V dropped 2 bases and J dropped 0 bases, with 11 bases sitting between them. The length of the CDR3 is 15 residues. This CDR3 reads CASSIISDPSYEQYF. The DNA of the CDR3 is TGTGCCAGTAGTATAATTAGCGACCCCTCCTACGAGCAGTACTTC.

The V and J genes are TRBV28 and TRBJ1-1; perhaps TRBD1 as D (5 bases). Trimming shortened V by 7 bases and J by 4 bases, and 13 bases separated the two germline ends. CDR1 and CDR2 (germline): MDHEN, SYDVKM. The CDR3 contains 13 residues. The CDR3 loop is CASKNGHGTEAFF. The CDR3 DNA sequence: TGTGCCAGCAAAAATGGACACGGCACTGAAGCTTTCTTT. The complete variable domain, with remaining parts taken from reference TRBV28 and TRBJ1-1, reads DVKVTQSSRYLVKRTGEKVFLECVQDMDHENMFWYRQDPGLGLRLIYFSYDVKMKEKGDIPEGYSVSREKKERFSLILESASTNQTSMYLCASKNGHGTEAFFGQGTRLTVV.

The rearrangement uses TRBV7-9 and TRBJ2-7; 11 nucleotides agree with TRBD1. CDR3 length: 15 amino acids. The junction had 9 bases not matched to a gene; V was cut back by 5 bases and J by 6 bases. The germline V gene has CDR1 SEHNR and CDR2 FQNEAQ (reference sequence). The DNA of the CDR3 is TGTGCCAGCAGCCCCCCGGGACAGGGGGTTGGCGAGCAGTACTTC. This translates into CASSPPGQGVGEQYF.

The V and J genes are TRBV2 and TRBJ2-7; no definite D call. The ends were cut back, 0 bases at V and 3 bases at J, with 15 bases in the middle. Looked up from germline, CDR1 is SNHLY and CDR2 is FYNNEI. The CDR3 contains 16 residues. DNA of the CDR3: TGTGCCAGCAGTGAAGCGCTTCTTGACACCAACTACGAGCAGTACTTC. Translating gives CASSEALLDTNYEQYF.

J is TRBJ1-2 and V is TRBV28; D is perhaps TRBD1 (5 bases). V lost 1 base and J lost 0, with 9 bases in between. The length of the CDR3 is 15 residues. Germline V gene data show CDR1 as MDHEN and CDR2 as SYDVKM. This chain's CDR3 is CASSLYRMTNYGYTF. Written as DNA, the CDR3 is TGTGCCAGCAGTTTATACAGGATGACTAACTATGGCTACACCTTC.

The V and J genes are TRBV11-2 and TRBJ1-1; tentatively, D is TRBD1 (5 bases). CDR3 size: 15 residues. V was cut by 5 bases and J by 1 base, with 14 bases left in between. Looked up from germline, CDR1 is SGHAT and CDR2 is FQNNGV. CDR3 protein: CASSPDRQKNTEAFF. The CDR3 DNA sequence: TGTGCCAGCAGCCCAGATCGACAGAAGAACACTGAAGCTTTCTTT.

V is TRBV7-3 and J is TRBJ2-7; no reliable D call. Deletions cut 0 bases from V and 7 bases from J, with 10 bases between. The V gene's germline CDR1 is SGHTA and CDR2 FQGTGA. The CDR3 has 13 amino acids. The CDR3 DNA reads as TGTGCCAGCAGCTTAACCCCAACCCGGGAGCAGTACTTC. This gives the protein CASSLTPTREQYF.

CDR3: CASSPQTSGSAGELFF. CDR3 sequence (DNA): TGTGCCAGCAGCCCGCAGACTAGCGGGAGTGCCGGGGAGCTGTTTTTT. The chain combines TRBV7-6 with TRBJ2-2; TRBD2 aligns across 12 bases. CDR1 SGHVS and CDR2 FNYEAQ come from the germline V gene. The CDR3 runs 16 residues. Losses at the gene ends were 5 bases for V and 6 bases for J; bases not matched to a gene: 7. Variable domain in full (rest from reference TRBV7-6 and TRBJ2-2): GAGVSQSPRYKVTKRGQDVALRCDPISGHVSLYWYRQALGQGPEFLTYFNYEAQQDKSGLPNDRFSAERPEGSISTLTIQRTEQRDSAMYRCASSPQTSGSAGELFFGEGSRLTVL.

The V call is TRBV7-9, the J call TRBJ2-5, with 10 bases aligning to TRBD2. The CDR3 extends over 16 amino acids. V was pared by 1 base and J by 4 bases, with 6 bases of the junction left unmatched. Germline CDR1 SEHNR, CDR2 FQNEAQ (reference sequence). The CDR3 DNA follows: TGTGCCAGCAGCTTAGGGGCTAGCGGGAGAGGAGAGACCCAGTACTTC. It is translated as CASSLGASGRGETQYF.

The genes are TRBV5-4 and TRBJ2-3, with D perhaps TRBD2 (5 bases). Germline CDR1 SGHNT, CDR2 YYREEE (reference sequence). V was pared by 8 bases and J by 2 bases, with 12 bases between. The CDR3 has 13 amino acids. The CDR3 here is CASRSGSTDTQYF. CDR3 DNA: TGTGCCAGTCGAAGCGGTTCCACAGATACGCAGTATTTT.

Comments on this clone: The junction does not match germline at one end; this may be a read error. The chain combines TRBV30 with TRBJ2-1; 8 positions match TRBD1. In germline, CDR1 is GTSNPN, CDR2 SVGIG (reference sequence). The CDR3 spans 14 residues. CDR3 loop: CAWGVGQVYNEQFF. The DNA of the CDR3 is TGTGCCTGGGGTGTGGGACAGGTGTACAATGAGCAGTTCTTC.

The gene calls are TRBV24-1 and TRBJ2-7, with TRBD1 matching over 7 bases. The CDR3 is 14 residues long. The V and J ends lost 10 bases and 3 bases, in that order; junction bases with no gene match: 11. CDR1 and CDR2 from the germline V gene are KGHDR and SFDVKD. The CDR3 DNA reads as TGTGCCACGCCAGGCCCGGGACAGTTCTACGAGCAGTACTTC. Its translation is CATPGPGQFYEQYF.

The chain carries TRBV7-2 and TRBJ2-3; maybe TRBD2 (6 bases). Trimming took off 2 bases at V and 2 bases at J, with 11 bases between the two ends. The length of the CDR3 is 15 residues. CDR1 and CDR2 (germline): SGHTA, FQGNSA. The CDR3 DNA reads TGTGCCAGCAGCTTACAGGAGGGCCTCACAGATACGCAGTATTTT. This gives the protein CASSLQEGLTDTQYF.

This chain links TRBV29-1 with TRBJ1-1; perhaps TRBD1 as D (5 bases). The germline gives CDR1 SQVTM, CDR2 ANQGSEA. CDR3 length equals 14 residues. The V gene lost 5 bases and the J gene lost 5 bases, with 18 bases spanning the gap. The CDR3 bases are TGCAGCGTTCTCGTCAAGCGGGGGAATACTGAAGCTTTCTTT. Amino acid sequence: CSVLVKRGNTEAFF.

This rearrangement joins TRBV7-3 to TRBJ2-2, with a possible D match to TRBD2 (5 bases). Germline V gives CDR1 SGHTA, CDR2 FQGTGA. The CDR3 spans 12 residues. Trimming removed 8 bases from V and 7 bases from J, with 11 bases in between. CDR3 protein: CASGVGGGELFF. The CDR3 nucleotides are TGTGCCAGCGGCGTCGGAGGCGGGGAGCTGTTTTTT.

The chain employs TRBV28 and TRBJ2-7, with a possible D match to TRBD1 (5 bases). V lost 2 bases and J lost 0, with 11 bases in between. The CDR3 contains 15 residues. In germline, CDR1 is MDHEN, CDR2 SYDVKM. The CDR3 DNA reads TGTGCCAGCAGTTTACAAGACAGCTTCTCCTACGAGCAGTACTTC. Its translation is CASSLQDSFSYEQYF.

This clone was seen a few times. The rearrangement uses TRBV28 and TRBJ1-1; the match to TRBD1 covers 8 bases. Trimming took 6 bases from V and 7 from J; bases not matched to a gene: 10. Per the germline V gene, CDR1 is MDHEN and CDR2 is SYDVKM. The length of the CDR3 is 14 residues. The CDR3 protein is CASRQQGGGGEAFF. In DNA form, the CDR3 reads TGTGCCAGCAGACAACAGGGGGGCGGGGGTGAAGCTTTCTTT.

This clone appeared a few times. CDR3: CASSTRGPPHTEAFF. CDR3 bases: TGTGCCAGTAGTACCAGGGGCCCACCTCACACTGAAGCTTTCTTT. This chain uses TRBV19 with TRBJ1-1; possibly TRBD1 for D (6 bases). This CDR3 region has 15 residues. V gave up 4 bases and J gave up 3 bases, with 15 bases separating them. Germline loops: CDR1 LNHDA, CDR2 SQIVND (reference sequence).

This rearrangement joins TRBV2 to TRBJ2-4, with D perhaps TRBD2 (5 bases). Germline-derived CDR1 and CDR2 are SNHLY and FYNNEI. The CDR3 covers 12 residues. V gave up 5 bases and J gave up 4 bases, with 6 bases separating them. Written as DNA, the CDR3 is TGTGCCAGCAGTAGGACTAAAAACATTCAGTACTTC. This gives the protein CASSRTKNIQYF.

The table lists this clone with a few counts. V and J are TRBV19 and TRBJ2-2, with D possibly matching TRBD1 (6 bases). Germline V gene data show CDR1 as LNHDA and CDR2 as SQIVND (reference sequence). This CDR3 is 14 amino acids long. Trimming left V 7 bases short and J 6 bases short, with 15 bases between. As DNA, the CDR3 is TGTGCCAGTACCGTGGCAGGGGAGTCCGGGGAGCTGTTTTTT. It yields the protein CASTVAGESGELFF.

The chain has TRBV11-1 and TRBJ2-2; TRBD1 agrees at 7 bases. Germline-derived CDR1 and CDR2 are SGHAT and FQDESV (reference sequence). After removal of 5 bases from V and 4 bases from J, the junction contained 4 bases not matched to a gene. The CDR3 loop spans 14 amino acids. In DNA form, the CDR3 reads TGTGCCAGCAGCCCGGGACAGCTCACCGGGGAGCTGTTTTTT. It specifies CASSPGQLTGELFF.

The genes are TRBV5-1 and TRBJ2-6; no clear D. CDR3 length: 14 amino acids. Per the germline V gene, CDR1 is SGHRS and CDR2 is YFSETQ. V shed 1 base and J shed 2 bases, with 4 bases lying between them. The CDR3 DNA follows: TGCGCCAGCAGCTTGAGCGCTGGGGCCAACGTCCTGACTTTC. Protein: CASSLSAGANVLTF. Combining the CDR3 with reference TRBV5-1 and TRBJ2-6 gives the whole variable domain KAGVTQTPRYLIKTRGQQVTLSCSPISGHRSVSWYQQTPGQGLQFLFEYFSETQRNKGNFPGRFSGRQFSNSRSEMNVSTLELGDSALYLCASSLSAGANVLTFGAGSRLTVL.

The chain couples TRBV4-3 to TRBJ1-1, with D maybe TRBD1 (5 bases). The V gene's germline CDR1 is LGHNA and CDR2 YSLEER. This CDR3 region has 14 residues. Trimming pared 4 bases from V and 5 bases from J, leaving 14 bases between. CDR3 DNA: TGCGCCAGCAGCCGCAGGGTAATGGAGACTGAAGCTTTCTTT. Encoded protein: CASSRRVMETEAFF.

The CDR3, as DNA: TGCGCCAGCAGCTTGGGCGCCCAGCAGTACTTC. It codes for CASSLGAQQYF. The genes are TRBV5-1 and TRBJ2-7; unclear D gene. The CDR3 extends over 11 amino acids. The V gene lost 0 bases and the J gene lost 8 bases, with 6 bases spanning the gap. Per germline, CDR1 SGHRS and CDR2 YFSETQ.

For the CDR3, the DNA is TGTGCCAGCAGTTTATACAGGGTGGAGACCCAGTACTTC. The encoded protein is CASSLYRVETQYF. The chain couples TRBV28 to TRBJ2-5; D is perhaps TRBD1 (6 bases). This CDR3 has 13 residues. Trimming left V 1 base short and J 5 bases short, with 8 bases between. CDR1 is MDHEN, CDR2 SYDVKM, per germline.

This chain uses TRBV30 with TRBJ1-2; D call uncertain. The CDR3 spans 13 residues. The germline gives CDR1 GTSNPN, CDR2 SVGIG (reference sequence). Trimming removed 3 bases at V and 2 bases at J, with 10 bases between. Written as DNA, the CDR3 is TGTGCCTGGAGAGTACAGATGAACTATGGCTACACCTTC. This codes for CAWRVQMNYGYTF.

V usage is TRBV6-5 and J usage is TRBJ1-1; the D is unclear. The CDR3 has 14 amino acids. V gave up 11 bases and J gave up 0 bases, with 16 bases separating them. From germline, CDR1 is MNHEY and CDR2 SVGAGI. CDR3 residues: CASLQRSLNTEAFF. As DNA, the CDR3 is TGTGCCTCCCTTCAACGTAGCCTGAACACTGAAGCTTTCTTT.

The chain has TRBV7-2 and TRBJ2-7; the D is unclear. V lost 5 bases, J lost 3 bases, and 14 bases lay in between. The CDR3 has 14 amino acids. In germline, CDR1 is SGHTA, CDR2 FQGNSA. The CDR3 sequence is CASSRGPMGYEQYF. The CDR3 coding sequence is TGTGCCAGCAGCAGAGGTCCGATGGGCTACGAGCAGTACTTC. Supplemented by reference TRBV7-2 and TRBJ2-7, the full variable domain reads GAGVSQSPSNKVTEKGKDVELRCDPISGHTALYWYRQSLGQGLEFLIYFQGNSAPDKSGLPSDRFSAERTGGSVSTLTIQRTQQEDSAVYLCASSRGPMGYEQYFGPGTRLTVT.